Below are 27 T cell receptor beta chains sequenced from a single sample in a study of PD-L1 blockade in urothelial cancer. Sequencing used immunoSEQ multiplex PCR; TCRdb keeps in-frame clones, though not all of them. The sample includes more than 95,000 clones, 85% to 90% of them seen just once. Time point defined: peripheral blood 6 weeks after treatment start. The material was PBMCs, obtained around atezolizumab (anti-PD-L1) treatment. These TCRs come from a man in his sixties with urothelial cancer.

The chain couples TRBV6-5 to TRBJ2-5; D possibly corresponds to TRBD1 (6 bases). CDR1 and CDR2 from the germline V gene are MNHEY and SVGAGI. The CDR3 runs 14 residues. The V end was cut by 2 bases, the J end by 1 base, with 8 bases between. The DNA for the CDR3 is TGTGCCAGCAGTTACGACAGGCTCCAAGAGACCCAGTACTTC. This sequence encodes CASSYDRLQETQYF.

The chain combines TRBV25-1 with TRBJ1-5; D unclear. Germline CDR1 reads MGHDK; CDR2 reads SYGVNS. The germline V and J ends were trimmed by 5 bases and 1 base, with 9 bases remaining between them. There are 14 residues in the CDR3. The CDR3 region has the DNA TGTGCCAGCAGTCGGCCCGGGAGCAATCAGCCCCAGCATTTT. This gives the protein CASSRPGSNQPQHF. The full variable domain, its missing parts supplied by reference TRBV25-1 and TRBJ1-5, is EADIYQTPRYLVIGTGKKITLECSQTMGHDKMYWYQQDPGMELHLIHYSYGVNSTEKGDLSSESTVSRIRTEHFPLTLESARPSHTSQYLCASSRPGSNQPQHFGDGTRLSIL.

Written as DNA, the CDR3 is TGTGCCAGCAGGCCCGGCGGTCGCACAGATACGCAGTATTTT. Translating it yields CASRPGGRTDTQYF. V is TRBV7-3 and J is TRBJ2-3; D gene unclear. CDR1 is SGHTA and CDR2 is FQGTGA in the germline V gene. This CDR3 spans 14 amino acids. Trimming took off 6 bases at V and 1 base at J, with 11 bases between the two ends.

CDR3 sequence (DNA): TGTGCCAGCAGGAGGACAGGGGTTTCTAATCAGCCCCAGCATTTT. Its protein product is CASRRTGVSNQPQHF. The J gene is TRBJ1-5, the V gene TRBV6-1, with 9 nucleotides matching TRBD1. The CDR3 has 15 amino acids. Per germline, CDR1 MNHNS and CDR2 SASEGT. J gave up 4 bases and V 6 bases, and 7 bases lay outside the gene matches.

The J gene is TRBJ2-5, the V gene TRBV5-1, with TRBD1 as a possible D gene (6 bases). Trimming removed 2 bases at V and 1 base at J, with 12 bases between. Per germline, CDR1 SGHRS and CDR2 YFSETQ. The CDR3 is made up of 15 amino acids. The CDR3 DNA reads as TGCGCCAGCAGCTTAAAAACAGGGTTCCAAGAGACCCAGTACTTC. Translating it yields CASSLKTGFQETQYF.

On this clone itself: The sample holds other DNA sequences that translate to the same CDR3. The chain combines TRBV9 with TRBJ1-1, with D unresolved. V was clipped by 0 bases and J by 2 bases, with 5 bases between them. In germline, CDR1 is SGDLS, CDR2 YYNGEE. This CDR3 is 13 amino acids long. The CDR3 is CASSVAGNTEAFF. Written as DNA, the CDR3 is TGTGCCAGCAGCGTAGCAGGAAACACTGAAGCTTTCTTT.

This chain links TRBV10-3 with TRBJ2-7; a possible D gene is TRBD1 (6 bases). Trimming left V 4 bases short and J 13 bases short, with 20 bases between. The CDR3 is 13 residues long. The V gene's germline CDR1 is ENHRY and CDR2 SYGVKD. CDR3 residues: CAISGTIDRSGYF. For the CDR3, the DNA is TGTGCCATCAGTGGCACCATTGACAGGTCGGGCTACTTC.

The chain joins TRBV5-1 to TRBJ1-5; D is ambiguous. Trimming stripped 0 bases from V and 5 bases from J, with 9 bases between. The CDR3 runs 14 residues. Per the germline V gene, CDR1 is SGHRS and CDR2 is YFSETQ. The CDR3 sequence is CASSLVSGDQPQHF. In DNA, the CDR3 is TGCGCCAGCAGCTTGGTGTCCGGAGATCAGCCCCAGCATTTT.

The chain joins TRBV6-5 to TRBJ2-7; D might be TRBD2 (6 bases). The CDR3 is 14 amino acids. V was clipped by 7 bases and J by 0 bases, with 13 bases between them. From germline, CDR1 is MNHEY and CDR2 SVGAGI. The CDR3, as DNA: TGTGCCAGCACACGGGACTCCAACTCCTACGAGCAGTACTTC. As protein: CASTRDSNSYEQYF.

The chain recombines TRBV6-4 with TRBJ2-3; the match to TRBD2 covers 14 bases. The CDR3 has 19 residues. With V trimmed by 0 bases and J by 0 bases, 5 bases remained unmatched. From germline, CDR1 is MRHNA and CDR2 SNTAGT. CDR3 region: CASSDSGTSGGLSTDTQYF. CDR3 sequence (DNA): TGTGCCAGCAGTGACTCGGGGACTAGCGGGGGATTAAGCACAGATACGCAGTATTTT.

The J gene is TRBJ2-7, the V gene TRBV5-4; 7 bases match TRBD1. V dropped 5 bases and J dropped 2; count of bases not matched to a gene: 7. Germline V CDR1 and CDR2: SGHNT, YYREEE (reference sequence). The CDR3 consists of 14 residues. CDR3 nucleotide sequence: TGTGCCAGCAGTTCACCGGGACAGACCTACGAGCAGTACTTC. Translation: CASSSPGQTYEQYF.

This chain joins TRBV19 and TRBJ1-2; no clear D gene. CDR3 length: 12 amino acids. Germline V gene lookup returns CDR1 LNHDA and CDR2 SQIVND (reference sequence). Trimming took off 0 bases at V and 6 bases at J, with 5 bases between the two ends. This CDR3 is CASSIDIDGYTF. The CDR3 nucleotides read TGTGCCAGTAGTATAGATATTGATGGCTACACCTTC. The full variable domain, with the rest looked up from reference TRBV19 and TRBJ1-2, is DGGITQSPKYLFRKEGQNVTLSCEQNLNHDAMYWYRQDPGQGLRLIYYSQIVNDFQKGDIAEGYSVSREKKESFPLTVTSAQKNPTAFYLCASSIDIDGYTFGSGTRLTVV.

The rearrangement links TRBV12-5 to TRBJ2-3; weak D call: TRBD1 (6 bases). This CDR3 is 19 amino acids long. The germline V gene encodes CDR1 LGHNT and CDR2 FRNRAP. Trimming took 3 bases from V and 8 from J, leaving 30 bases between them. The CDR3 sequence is CASGFRSLGAGKGVGTQYF. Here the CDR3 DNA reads TGTGCTAGTGGTTTTCGCTCCCTGGGGGCAGGGAAAGGGGTAGGTACGCAGTATTTT.

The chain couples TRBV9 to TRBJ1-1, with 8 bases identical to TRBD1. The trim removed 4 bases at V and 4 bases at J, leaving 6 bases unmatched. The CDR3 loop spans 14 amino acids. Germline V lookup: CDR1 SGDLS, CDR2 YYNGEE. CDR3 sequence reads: CASSPQDRGTEAFF. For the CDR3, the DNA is TGTGCCAGCAGCCCGCAAGACAGGGGCACTGAAGCTTTCTTT. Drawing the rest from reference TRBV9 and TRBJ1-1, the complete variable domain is DSGVTQTPKHLITATGQRVTLRCSPRSGDLSVYWYQQSLDQGLQFLIQYYNGEERAKGNILERFSAQQFPDLHSELNLSSLELGDSALYFCASSPQDRGTEAFFGQGTRLTVV.

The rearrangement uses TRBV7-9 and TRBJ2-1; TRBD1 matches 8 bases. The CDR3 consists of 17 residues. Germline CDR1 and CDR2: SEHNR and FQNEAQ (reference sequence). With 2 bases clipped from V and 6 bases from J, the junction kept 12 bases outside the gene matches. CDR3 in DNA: TGTGCCAGCAGCTTATTAGGGGCCGGACAGGGAGGCAATGAGCAGTTCTTC. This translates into CASSLLGAGQGGNEQFF.

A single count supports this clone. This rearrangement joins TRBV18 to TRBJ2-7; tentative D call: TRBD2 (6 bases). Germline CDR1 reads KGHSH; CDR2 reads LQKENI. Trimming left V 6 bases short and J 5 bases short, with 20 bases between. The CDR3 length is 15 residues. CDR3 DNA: TGTGCCAGCTCGCCGGCGGGTGGGGGGACCGACGAGCAGTACTTC. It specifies CASSPAGGGTDEQYF.

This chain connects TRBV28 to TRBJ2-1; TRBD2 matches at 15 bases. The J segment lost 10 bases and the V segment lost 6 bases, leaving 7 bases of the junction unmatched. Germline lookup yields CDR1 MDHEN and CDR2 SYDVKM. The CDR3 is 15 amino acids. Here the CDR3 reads CASRGGTSGGREQFF. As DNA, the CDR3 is TGTGCCAGCAGGGGCGGGACTAGCGGGGGGCGAGAGCAGTTCTTC. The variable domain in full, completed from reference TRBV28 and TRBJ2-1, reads DVKVTQSSRYLVKRTGEKVFLECVQDMDHENMFWYRQDPGLGLRLIYFSYDVKMKEKGDIPEGYSVSREKKERFSLILESASTNQTSMYLCASRGGTSGGREQFFGPGTRLTVL.

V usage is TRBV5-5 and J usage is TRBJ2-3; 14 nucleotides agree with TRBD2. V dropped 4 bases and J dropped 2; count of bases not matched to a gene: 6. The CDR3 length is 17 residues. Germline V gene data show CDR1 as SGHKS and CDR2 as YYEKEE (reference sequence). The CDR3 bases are TGTGCCAGCAGCCTAAGGACTAGCGGGGGGCTCACAGATACGCAGTATTTT. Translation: CASSLRTSGGLTDTQYF.

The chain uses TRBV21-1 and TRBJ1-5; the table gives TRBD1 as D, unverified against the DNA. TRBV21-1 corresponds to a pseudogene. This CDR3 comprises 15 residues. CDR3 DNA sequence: TGTGCCAGCAGATTGGGGACAGGGTTTGACCAGCCCCAGCATTTT. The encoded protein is CASRLGTGFDQPQHF.

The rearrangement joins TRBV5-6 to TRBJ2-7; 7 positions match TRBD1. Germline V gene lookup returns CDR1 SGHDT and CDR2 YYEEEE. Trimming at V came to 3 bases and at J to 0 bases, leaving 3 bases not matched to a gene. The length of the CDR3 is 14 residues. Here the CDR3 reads CASSSGTASYEQYF. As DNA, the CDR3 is TGTGCCAGCAGCTCCGGGACAGCCTCCTACGAGCAGTACTTC. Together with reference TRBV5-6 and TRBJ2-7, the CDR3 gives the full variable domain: DAGVTQSPTHLIKTRGQQVTLRCSPKSGHDTVSWYQQALGQGPQFIFQYYEEEERQRGNFPDRFSGHQFPNYSSELNVNALLLGDSALYLCASSSGTASYEQYFGPGTRLTVT.

In DNA, the CDR3 is TGCGCCAGCAGCCTACAGTACAATGAGCAGTTCTTC. Its translation is CASSLQYNEQFF. The genes are TRBV10-2 and TRBJ2-1; D not resolved. Looked up from germline, CDR1 is WSHSY and CDR2 is SAAADI. V dropped 6 bases and J dropped 4 bases, with 7 bases sitting between them. The CDR3 runs 12 residues.

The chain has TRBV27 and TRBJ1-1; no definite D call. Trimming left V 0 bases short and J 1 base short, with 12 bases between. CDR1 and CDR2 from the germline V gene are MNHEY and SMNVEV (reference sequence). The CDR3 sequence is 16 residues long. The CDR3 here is CASSLSVRVENTEAFF. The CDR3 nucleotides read TGTGCCAGCAGTTTATCGGTGAGGGTGGAGAACACTGAAGCTTTCTTT.

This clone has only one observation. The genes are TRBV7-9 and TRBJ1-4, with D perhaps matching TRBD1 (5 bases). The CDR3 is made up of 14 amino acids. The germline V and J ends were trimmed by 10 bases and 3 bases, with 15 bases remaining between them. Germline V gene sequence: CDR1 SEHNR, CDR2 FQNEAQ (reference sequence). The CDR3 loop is CATTTPGSNEKLFF. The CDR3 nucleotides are TGTGCCACGACAACCCCAGGGTCTAATGAAAAACTGTTTTTT.

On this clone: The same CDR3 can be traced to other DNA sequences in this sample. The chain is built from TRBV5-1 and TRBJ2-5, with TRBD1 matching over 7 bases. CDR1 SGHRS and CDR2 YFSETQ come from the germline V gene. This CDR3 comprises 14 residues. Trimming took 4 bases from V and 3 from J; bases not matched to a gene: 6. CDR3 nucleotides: TGCGCCAGCAGCCTGCCGGGACAGAAAGAGACCCAGTACTTC. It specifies CASSLPGQKETQYF.

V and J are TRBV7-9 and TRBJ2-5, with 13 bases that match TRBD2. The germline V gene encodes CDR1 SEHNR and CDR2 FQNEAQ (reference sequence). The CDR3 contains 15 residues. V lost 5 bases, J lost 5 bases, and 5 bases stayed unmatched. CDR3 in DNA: TGTGCCAGCAGCCGCGGACTAGCGGGAGACGAGACCCAGTACTTC. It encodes CASSRGLAGDETQYF.

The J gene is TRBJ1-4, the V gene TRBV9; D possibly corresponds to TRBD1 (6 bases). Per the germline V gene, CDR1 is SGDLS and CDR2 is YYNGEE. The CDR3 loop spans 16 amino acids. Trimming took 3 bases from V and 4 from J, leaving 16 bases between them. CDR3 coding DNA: TGTGCCAGCAGCGCCGGGACACCTCCAATTAATGAAAAACTGTTTTTT. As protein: CASSAGTPPINEKLFF.

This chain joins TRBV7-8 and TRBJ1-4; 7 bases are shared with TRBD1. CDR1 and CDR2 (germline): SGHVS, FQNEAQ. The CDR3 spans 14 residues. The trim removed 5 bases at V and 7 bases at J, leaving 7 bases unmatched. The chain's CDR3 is CASSLNRGGEKLFF. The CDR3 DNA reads TGTGCCAGCAGCCTCAACAGGGGAGGTGAAAAACTGTTTTTT. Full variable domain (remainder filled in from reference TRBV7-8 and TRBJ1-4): GAGVSQSPRYKVAKRGQDVALRCDPISGHVSLFWYQQALGQGPEFLTYFQNEAQLDKSGLPSDRFFAERPEGSVSTLKIQRTQQEDSAVYLCASSLNRGGEKLFFGSGTQLSVL.